This T cell receptor beta chain was recovered during a study of cytotoxic CD8 clonotypes in ibrutinib-treated CLL. Study-wide results and caveats: Patients showed higher baseline clonality than age-matched healthy donors, and it tracked circulating CD8+ T-cell counts.

Profiling relied on immunoSEQ multiplex PCR, and the TCRdb table lists in-frame clones only, not all of them. The top ten clones hold roughly 5.8% of a sample with around 20,000 clones, approximately 81% of them seen once. This clone has only a few counts. Its matching antigen is unknown. Sequencing was performed on PBMCs, taken before ibrutinib treatment. This TCR came from a human donor with chronic lymphocytic leukemia.

DNA of the CDR3: TGTGCCAGCAGTGTAAACGGAGCGAACACCGGGGAGCTGTTTTTT. It specifies CASSVNGANTGELFF. The genes are TRBV6-1 and TRBJ2-2, with no clear D. Germline V lookup: CDR1 MNHNS, CDR2 SASEGT. V lost 4 bases and J 0 bases, leaving 9 bases between the germline ends. The CDR3 covers 15 residues.